This record concerns one T cell receptor beta chain sequence. This clone was counted only a few times. This receptor's antigen is unknown. Per-base quality was not reported, and no clone a single base away is much larger than it. Receptor amplification or capture employed the immunoSEQ multiplex PCR assay. For the multiplex PCR, a mixture combining 60 forward primers for TCR Vbeta segments and 13 reverse primers for TCR Jbeta segments was used. A multiplex PCR assay on genomic DNA amplified the CDR3 region of rearranged TCR beta genes. Amplified TCR beta libraries were sequenced as 87-base-pair reads on the Illumina HiSeq System. From the authors' description of their analysis: A later analysis counted some 80 million unique TCR beta chains across the 550 to 750 repertoires, and around 9.9 million of these chains were shared by at least two donors. A nearest-neighbor algorithm error-corrected the raw reads and collapsed the reads into unique sequences, merging closely related sequences to remove PCR and sequencing errors. Alignment of CDR3 sequences to IMGT reference sequences was used to assign V, D and J gene segments. For a sequence to be retained, at least a six-nucleotide match to both a V gene segment and a J gene segment was required. A rearrangement counted as productive if the CDR3 had no stop codons and remained in frame with V and J, and every other rearrangement counted as non-productive. Following IMGT convention, CDR3 was defined as the stretch from the second conserved V-encoded cysteine up to the conserved J-encoded phenylalanine. The earlier analysis of about 610 of the donors excluded any sequence lacking an unambiguous match to a single V gene segment. An earlier analysis of a few hundred of the donors classified V segments as functional when productive rearrangements were above 56.7% and as segregating when the standard deviation between donors was above 5%. A statistical classification framework was developed to diagnose cytomegalovirus status using the catalog of TCR beta chain sequences. In a later analysis, TCR nucleotide sequences were compared against IMGT/GENE-DB human TR gene sequences so that V and J genes could be assigned. In a later analysis, CDR3 sequences and most-parsimonious VDJ recombination scenarios were assigned using the TCRdist pipeline. A later analysis defined each TCR beta chain by its CDR3 amino acid sequence plus V-gene family, and excluded reads lacking a unique V-gene family. As a way to deal with suspected cross-contamination and a sequencing artifact, a later analysis dropped approximately 570 nucleotide sequences that were highly shared and had low generation probability. In a later analysis, a clonal expansion index was calculated for each public chain from normalized within-repertoire ranks of inferred template counts. In a later analysis, generation probabilities were computed with a VDJ recombination model fitted to out-of-frame rearrangements, and the resulting probabilities were checked against IGoR. In a later analysis, hypergeometric tests were used to score TCR-TCR, TCR-HLA and TCR-CMV co-occurrence, with a repertoire-size bias correction applied to TCR pairs. In a later analysis, false discovery rates were estimated by permuting HLA or CMV assignments 20 times. In a later analysis, co-occurring TCRs were grouped with DBSCAN, and TCRdist sequence similarity was added when clustering was performed within HLA-allele-positive subsets. Co-occurrence clustering excluded repertoires with fewer than 30,000 or more than 120,000 public chains, plus five with anomalous nucleotide sharing. TCRdb obtained this table from immuneACCESS and retained in-frame rearrangements with V and J assigned. These tables miss some clones; where compared with another copy, unresolved V genes account for less than half of the shortfall, and the remainder is unexplained. The V and J calls and clone size come from that table; D and trimming were worked out from the DNA. The sample data list tens of thousands of clones, and roughly 73% of these were observed just once. The ten largest account for roughly 3.8% of the sample.

The CDR3 starts with the cysteine, ends with the phenylalanine, and has 12 residues. Only the CDR3 region is kept as DNA, spanning 36 bases read in frame from base 1. CDR1 GTSNPN and CDR2 SVGIG were looked up in the germline V gene (reference sequence). The V end loses 3 bases and the J end loses 8 bases, and a stretch of 10 bases separates them. These data originate in a study of cytomegalovirus exposure and HLA in healthy donors (dated by TCRdb to the late 2010s). Background on the whole study: In an earlier analysis of 587 of the donors, 276 Gb of sequence data and just under 120 million unique TCR beta sequences from about 190 million T cells were reported. Roughly 310 gigabases of sequencing data and tens of millions of unique TCR sequences were included in an early release covering several hundred HLA-typed donors. Among the roughly 400 genotyped donors, around 81% belonged to the genetic ancestry cluster associated with self-reported Caucasian donors. The study aimed to test whether cataloging public T cell receptors could reveal signatures of past pathogen exposure. The study profiled the T cell repertoires of about 640 subjects by immunosequencing and related them to cytomegalovirus serostatus. Along with the roughly 670-subject first cohort, a separate validation cohort of 120 different subjects was used. High-throughput TCR immunosequencing, statistical association of individual TCRs with disease status, and machine learning were combined to predict cytomegalovirus infection status. To study patterns of TCR occurrence, a later analysis re-analyzed previously published TCR beta repertoires from 550 to 800 donors and added high-resolution HLA genotyping. Rather than drawing on any new phenotypic data, the later analysis identified candidate immune exposures from TCR beta sequences and the way those sequences occurred across donors. In an earlier analysis of more than 550 of the donors, high-throughput TCR beta sequencing was used to judge whether each TCR beta V gene segment behaved as functional or pseudogenic. Alongside the repertoire data, information on donor age, sex, ethnicity and CMV serostatus was compiled. A later genetic analysis used genome-wide SNP genotypes for about 60% of the roughly 700 donors, treating that subset as a discovery cohort. All discovery cohort repertoires had been generated on a single sequencing platform. HLA typing included class I and class II loci at four-digit resolution. The number of typed donors differed by locus: roughly 629-640 for A, B, C, DRB1 and DQB1; 500 to 550 for DQA1; roughly 600 for DPA1; and some 430 for DPB1. Roughly 5 DR-DQ haplotypes were handled as single units for association and clustering, since linkage in the cohort was strong. On average, roughly 250,000 unique TCR beta nucleotide sequences were sequenced per donor among a few hundred genotyped donors of the cohort, with roughly 19% of those sequences being non-productive.

The cohort was made up of several hundred healthy bone marrow donors. Cohort members were all nominally healthy when sampled, although unrecorded immune exposures were likely present. The donor tested CMV seronegative, placing the donor among the 300 to 400 seronegative members of the cohort. A peripheral blood sample was provided by each donor, and peripheral blood mononuclear cells were used for TCR beta sequencing. Genomic DNA extraction from the blood cell samples was performed with the Qiagen DNeasy Blood Extraction Kit. The full study reports these points: Broadly in line with IMGT annotations, most TCR beta V segments showed up in productive rearrangements about 90% or about 30% of the time in an earlier analysis of several hundred of the donors. According to the authors, the approach could potentially be generalized to other disease states and immunological phenotypes. A later analysis reported that several top co-occurrence clusters appeared linked to parvovirus B19, influenza, CMV and Epstein-Barr virus. A later analysis associated about 17,000 TCR beta sequences with specific HLA alleles at a false discovery rate of 0.05. A later analysis found that TCR association rates varied across HLA loci, with DRB1 alleles showing the most associated TCRs and HLA-C alleles the fewest. Correlated functional status among segregating V segments might be attributable to linkage disequilibrium, but an unknown experimental factor could not be ruled out. While some public TCRs were present in many individuals, most TCR sequences turned up only very rarely across donors. The study gave a list of under 200 TCR beta chains associated with cytomegalovirus. This cohort had only TCR beta chains sequenced, and the lack of alpha or paired-chain data limited which features could be detected. Because some donors lacked HLA typing at each locus, the association tests relied only on the typed subset. Compared with the roughly 670-donor mean, donors in an Asian-associated ancestry cluster had fewer N-insertions in productive TCRs, according to a later genetic analysis. A few of the identified cytomegalovirus-associated TCR beta chains were confirmed in vitro to be specific for cytomegalovirus antigens. The sequencing pipeline was judged likely to have produced a cluster of highly shared sequence variants as a technical artifact. An association between a missense DCLRE1C variant and V-gene and J-gene trimming of TCR beta chains was found in a later genetic analysis and replicated in an independent cohort. Cytomegalovirus status was reported to be diagnosed by the classifier with high specificity and sensitivity in both the original and validation cohorts. Because the 87-base-pair reads could not distinguish some IMGT-functional V segments, including TRBV6-2 and TRBV6-3, those segments were excluded. Strong co-occurrence of HLA alleles, especially DR and DQ, made assigning TCR associations to individual alleles difficult. Because counts were too low, 15 to 20 rarely observed V segments, including chromosome 9 orphons, were excluded from the earlier analysis of several hundred of the donors. In a later analysis, HLA-associated TCR beta chains were found to be more clonally expanded and to have lower generation probabilities than equally common non-associated chains. Most CMV-associated TCR beta chains appeared to be HLA-restricted in a later analysis, and the HLA associations seemed to be driven largely by CMV exposure. Immune exposure information for the cohort was limited to CMV serostatus. Roughly uniform sequencing depth across donors was assumed in presence/absence analyses, although this assumption may not hold. A further reported finding was that TCR beta sequences accurately predicted the HLA-A and HLA-B alleles for most subjects in the first cohort.

This clonotype originated in a woman in her thirties or forties in good health and CMV-seronegative. The chain uses TRBV30 and TRBJ1-4; a tentative D call is TRBD1 (5 bases match). The sample taken for sequencing was PBMCs. The CDR3 corresponds to CAWRTAREKLFF. DNA sequence: TGTGCCTGGAGGACAGCAAGGGAAAAACTGTTTTTT.